This TCR beta chain was identified during a study of neurological immune-mediated disorders. TCRdb itself ran the 5' RACE reads through MiXCR, one entry per CDR3 protein. The data contain more than 50,000 distinct CDR3 sequences, 3% to 4% of them singletons. V was pared by 2 bases and J by 4 bases, with 14 bases of the junction left unmatched. Germline lookup yields CDR1 MNHEY and CDR2 SVGEGT. The CDR3 spans 19 residues. The rearrangement links TRBV6-2 or TRBV6-3 to TRBJ2-1; 10 positions match TRBD2. Material for sequencing was PBMCs. The TCR comes from a woman aged 60 to 75 with multiple sclerosis. CDR3 nucleotide sequence: TGTGCCAGCAGTTACACCGAAGTCAGTCCTAGCGGGGGTTACAATGAGCAGTTCTTC. Amino acid sequence: CASSYTEVSPSGGYNEQFF.